This T cell receptor (beta chain) stems from a study of radiation and T cells in renal cell carcinoma (dated by TCRdb to between 2020 and 2021). For the study in its entirety: TCR beta sequencing covered 50 to 55 samples in total, comprising some 26 tumors and about 27 peripheral blood samples. The final blood draw was performed at 4 weeks after radiation, at the same time as nephrectomy. Across all 53 samples, over 4,000,000 unique CDR3 nucleotide sequences encoding about 2.4 million unique CDR3 amino acid sequences were identified.

Interpreted using the paper, the time point label stands for: blood 4 weeks post-SBRT, at nephrectomy. The treatment or condition label corresponds to: 15 Gy SBRT to primary tumor, nephrectomy 4 weeks later. The samples were obtained from a clinical trial, where primary renal cell carcinomas were treated with 15 Gy stereotactic body radiation therapy and then removed by nephrectomy 4 weeks afterward. To track tumor-enriched clonotypes, serial peripheral blood was sampled from radiation-treated patients at baseline and at 2 weeks and 4 weeks after SBRT. Renal cell carcinoma with clear cell pathology was present in all patients. Genomic DNA for TCR sequencing was prepared using the QIAamp DNA Blood Mini Kit (Qiagen). The analyses included just those samples that passed every quality control check. Worth noting for this clone: Its antigen remains unidentified. One base away there is no much larger clone; base qualities are not given.

TCR beta libraries were generated from genomic DNA with the immunoSEQ kit, following the manufacturer's recommendations. Library preparation used a first multiplex PCR with proprietary primers, then a second PCR adding unique barcodes, with bead cleanups after each round. A kit-provided positive control reaction and a negative control reaction were included in every sample batch. The final libraries were assessed on an Agilent 4200 TapeStation D1000 ScreenTape, pooled by volume, and quantified by qPCR. Sequencing was performed on an Illumina NextSeq500 using a MidOutput 150-cycle cartridge, with 156 Read1 cycles, 15 Index1 cycles, and the kit custom primers. The pooled library was loaded at approximately 1 pM with an approximately 18% PhiX control spike-in. Per the source publication's procedure: Vendor-processed data were analyzed in R, and a clonotype was defined as all T cells sharing the same CDR3 nucleotide sequence. For clone abundance analyses, frequencies were normalized to the 10,000 most abundant clones in each sample. Public T cell clones, averaging fewer than five per sample, were removed before analysis. A difference in abundance of at least 32-fold between compartments was used to define tumor-enriched and baseline blood-enriched clonotypes. A beta-binomial differential abundance model was used to identify clonotypes that were expanded or contracted between blood time points. Tumor-blood repertoire similarity was measured with the Baroni-Urbani and Buser coefficient, and groups were compared using two-tailed Wilcoxon tests in R. TCRdb provides this immuneACCESS table in a form limited to in-frame rearrangements. Some clones are lacking; in checked studies, under half of them reflect an unresolved V gene, and why the rest are absent is not known. From that table come the V and J calls and clone size; the DNA was used to work out D and trimming. Present in this sample are just over 95,000 clones, 84% of which were seen just once. Roughly 7.9% of the sample comes from the top ten.

General findings and caveats noted by the study authors: Because no pretreatment tumor biopsies were available, whether clonotypes were present in the tumor at baseline could not be determined. Changes in the blood repertoire were not tracked past 4 weeks after treatment. Top tumor clonotypes rose in blood from baseline to 2 weeks post-radiation, then contracted by 4 weeks, suggesting transient expansion of tumor-resident clones. With a single-armed trial design, the study had no way to address how radiation dose or scheduling affects the TCR repertoire.

The source of this sequence is a man aged 55 to 70 with renal cell carcinoma. Sample: blood, taken from a patient whose treatment included radiotherapy and nephrectomy.

The CDR3 loop reads CAIRGTSGRSYNEQFF. In nucleotides, the sequence is TGTGCCATCAGGGGGACTAGCGGGAGGTCGTACAATGAGCAGTTCTTC. The chain is encoded by TRBV10-3 joined to TRBJ2-1; TRBD2 matches 15 bases in the middle. From its cysteine to its phenylalanine, the CDR3 spans 16 amino acids. Left in the record is the CDR3 DNA by itself, 48 bases read in frame from the first base. Via the germline V gene, CDR1 is ENHRY and CDR2 SYGVKD. Unmatched junction bases come to 4, with V trimmed by 6 bases and J by 4 bases.